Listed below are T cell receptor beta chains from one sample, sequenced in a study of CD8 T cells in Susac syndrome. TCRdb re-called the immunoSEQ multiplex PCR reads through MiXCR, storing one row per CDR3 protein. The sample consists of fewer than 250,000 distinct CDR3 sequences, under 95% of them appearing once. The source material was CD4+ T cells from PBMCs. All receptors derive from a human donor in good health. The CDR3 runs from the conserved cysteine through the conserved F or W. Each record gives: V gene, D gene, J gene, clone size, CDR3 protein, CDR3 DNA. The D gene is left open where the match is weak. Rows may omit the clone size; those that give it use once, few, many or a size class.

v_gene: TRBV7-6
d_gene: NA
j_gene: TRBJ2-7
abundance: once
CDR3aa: CASSFEDNSYEQYF
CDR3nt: TGTGCCAGCAGCTTTGAGGACAACTCCTACGAGCAGTACTTC

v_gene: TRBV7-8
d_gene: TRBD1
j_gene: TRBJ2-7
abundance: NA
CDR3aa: CASSFQGDEQYF
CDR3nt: TGTGCCAGCAGCTTCCAGGGGGACGAGCAGTACTTC

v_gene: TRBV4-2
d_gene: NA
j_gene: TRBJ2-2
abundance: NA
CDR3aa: CASASAPNTGELFF
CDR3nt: TGTGCCAGTGCCTCGGCACCCAACACCGGGGAGCTGTTTTTT

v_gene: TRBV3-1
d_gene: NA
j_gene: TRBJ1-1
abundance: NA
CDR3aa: CASSLLDEAFF
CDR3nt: TGTGCCAGCAGTCTCCTAGATGAAGCTTTCTTT

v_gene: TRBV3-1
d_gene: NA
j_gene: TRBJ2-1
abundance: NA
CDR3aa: CASSQDSVVLEQFF
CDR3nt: TGTGCCAGCAGCCAAGATAGTGTGGTTCTTGAGCAGTTCTTC

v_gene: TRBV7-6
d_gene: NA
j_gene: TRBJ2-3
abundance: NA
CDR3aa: CASGGVKSDTQYF
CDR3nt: TGTGCCAGCGGCGGGGTCAAATCGGATACGCAGTATTTT

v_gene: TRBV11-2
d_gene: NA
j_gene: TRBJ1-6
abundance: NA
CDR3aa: CASSFVAGGSYNSPLHF
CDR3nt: TGTGCCAGCAGCTTCGTTGCGGGGGGCTCCTATAATTCACCCCTCCACTTT

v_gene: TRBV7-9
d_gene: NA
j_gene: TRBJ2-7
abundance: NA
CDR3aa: CASSLEGLGEQYF
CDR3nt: TGTGCCAGCAGCTTAGAAGGGTTGGGCGAGCAGTACTTC

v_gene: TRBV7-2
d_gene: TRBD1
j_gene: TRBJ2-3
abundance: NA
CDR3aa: CASSPGQGSRTQYF
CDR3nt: TGTGCCAGCAGCCCGGGACAGGGGAGTCGCACGCAGTATTTT

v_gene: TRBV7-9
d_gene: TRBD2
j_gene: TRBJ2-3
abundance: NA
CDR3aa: CASSSRDSGGTDTQFF
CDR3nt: TGTGCCAGCAGCTCCCGGGATAGCGGGGGCACAGATACGCAGTTTTTT

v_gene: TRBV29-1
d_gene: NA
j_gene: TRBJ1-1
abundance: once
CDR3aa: CSVEGRMNTEAFF
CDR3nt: TGCAGCGTTGAGGGACGGATGAACACTGAAGCTTTCTTT